Below, 5 T cell receptor beta chains from the same sample are listed, as sequenced in a study of untreated major depressive disorder. Sequenced by immunoSEQ multiplex PCR; TCRdb stores in-frame clones only, minus some. The sample holds 20,000 or so clones, about 83% seen once. The sample taken for sequencing was CD4+ T cells from PBMCs. The receptors stem from a woman aged 25 to 45 in good health.

V gene TRBV2 combines with J gene TRBJ2-1; tentative D call: TRBD1 (6 bases). The CDR3 length is 15 residues. V was trimmed by 5 bases and J by 0 bases, leaving 11 bases between them. From germline, CDR1 is SNHLY and CDR2 FYNNEI. The CDR3 sequence: CASSFDRSSYNEQFF. DNA of the CDR3: TGTGCCAGCAGTTTTGACAGGAGCTCCTACAATGAGCAGTTCTTC. Together with reference TRBV2 and TRBJ2-1, the CDR3 gives the full variable domain: EPEVTQTPSHQVTQMGQEVILRCVPISNHLYFYWYRQILGQKVEFLVSFYNNEISEKSEIFDDQFSVERPDGSNFTLKIRSTKLEDSAMYFCASSFDRSSYNEQFFGPGTRLTVL.

The chain combines TRBV29-1 with TRBJ2-2; TRBD2 aligns across 7 bases. The CDR3 extends over 17 amino acids. The germline V gene encodes CDR1 SQVTM and CDR2 ANQGSEA. After removal of 4 bases from V and 4 bases from J, the junction contained 15 bases not matched to a gene. In DNA form, the CDR3 reads TGCAGCGTTGCCCCCCCCTCCTGGGGAGGGAGCACCGGGGAGCTGTTTTTT. It specifies CSVAPPSWGGSTGELFF.

The rearrangement uses TRBV6-6 and TRBJ2-7; maybe TRBD1 (5 bases). CDR1 is MNHNY and CDR2 is SVGAGI in the germline V gene (reference sequence). This CDR3 is built from 12 residues. Trimming cost V 7 bases and J 2 bases, with 9 bases left between them. CDR3 nucleotide sequence: TGTGCCAGCACCCCGGACACCTACGAGCAGTACTTC. Its translation is CASTPDTYEQYF.

This clone was observed a handful of times. The chain has TRBV2 and TRBJ2-7; D is undetermined. Trimming removed 5 bases from V and 2 bases from J, with 13 bases in between. Germline CDR1 SNHLY, CDR2 FYNNEI. The CDR3 consists of 14 residues. CDR3: CASSLGVAPYEQYF. The CDR3, as DNA: TGTGCCAGCAGTCTCGGCGTCGCCCCCTACGAGCAGTACTTC.

The chain couples TRBV18 to TRBJ2-7, with 8 bases identical to TRBD2. CDR3 size: 16 residues. V lost 4 bases to trimming and J lost 0 bases; unmatched junction nucleotides: 8. Per germline, CDR1 KGHSH and CDR2 LQKENI. The CDR3 protein is CASSRTLAASSYEQYF. DNA of the CDR3: TGTGCCAGCTCACGTACACTAGCGGCGAGCTCCTACGAGCAGTACTTC.